The present T cell receptor beta chain was sequenced within a study of early T cells in non-severe SARS-CoV-2 infection. The overall study: Bulk RNA from unsorted whole blood was sequenced; chains were unpaired. The study, taken as a whole, reports: The VDJdb matching leaned toward anti-spike CD8 responses and overlooked private and CD4 specificities.

Regarding this clonotype: Its target is not known.

Each single cDNA molecule received a unique molecular identifier. TCRdb used MiXCR to reprocess the 5' RACE reads, holding one entry per CDR3 protein. The sample includes about 80,000 distinct CDR3 sequences, 12% of them seen just once. Sample: whole blood, taken at baseline. This sequence originates from an adult who was a healthcare worker with PCR-confirmed SARS-CoV-2 infection or an uninfected control (not recorded which). The donor label of this sample is uncertain.

The DNA for the CDR3 is TGTGCCAGCAGCCCCGGCTGGGCTGGCTACACCTTC. Protein product: CASSPGWAGYTF. V gene TRBV6-5 combines with J gene TRBJ1-2; D unclear. The germline V and J ends were trimmed by 6 bases and 7 bases, with 12 bases remaining between them. The CDR3 has 12 amino acids. Per the germline V gene, CDR1 is MNHEY and CDR2 is SVGAGI.